The 6 T cell receptor beta chains below all came from one sample that was sequenced in a study of cytomegalovirus exposure and HLA in healthy donors. Primers: 60 Vbeta forward and 13 Jbeta reverse. Clones were read by immunoSEQ multiplex PCR, and TCRdb kept only the in-frame ones, dropping some. Its listing shows 56,000 or so clones. The sequencing sample was made of PBMCs. The receptor source for this set is a female donor in good health and CMV-seronegative.

The chain employs TRBV28 and TRBJ1-1; TRBD1 agrees at 7 bases. This CDR3 spans 14 amino acids. Germline CDR1 and CDR2: MDHEN and SYDVKM. V dropped 7 bases and J dropped 7; count of bases not matched to a gene: 12. For the CDR3, the DNA is TGTGCCAGCACCCTCCCAGGAGGGGGCAGTGAAGCTTTCTTT. It encodes CASTLPGGGSEAFF. Filled out from reference TRBV28 and TRBJ1-1, the complete variable domain reads DVKVTQSSRYLVKRTGEKVFLECVQDMDHENMFWYRQDPGLGLRLIYFSYDVKMKEKGDIPEGYSVSREKKERFSLILESASTNQTSMYLCASTLPGGGSEAFFGQGTRLTVV.

The chain has TRBV5-1 and TRBJ1-1; D unclear. Germline lookup yields CDR1 SGHRS and CDR2 YFSETQ. V lost 3 bases and J 5 bases, leaving 14 bases between the germline ends. This CDR3 has 14 residues. For the CDR3, the DNA is TGCGCCAGCAGCTCTTTTACAACGGGGACTGAAGCTTTCTTT. Translated, it gives CASSSFTTGTEAFF.

This chain links TRBV28 with TRBJ2-7; D gene uncertain. The CDR3 spans 14 residues. V lost 5 bases and J lost 2, with 13 bases in between. Germline CDR1 is MDHEN and CDR2 is SYDVKM. CDR3 in amino acids: CASSLSDRPYEQYF. As DNA, the CDR3 is TGTGCCAGCAGTCTCAGCGACCGTCCCTACGAGCAGTACTTC.

V is TRBV4-3 and J is TRBJ2-1, with D perhaps TRBD2 (6 bases). The CDR3 consists of 13 residues. Trimming took off 1 base at V and 11 bases at J, with 12 bases between the two ends. Germline CDR1 is LGHNA and CDR2 is YSLEER. CDR3 in DNA: TGCGCCAGCAGCCAAGCGTCTCTAGCGAAGCAGTTCTTC. Encoded protein: CASSQASLAKQFF.

The chain joins TRBV30 to TRBJ2-1; D is possibly TRBD2 (5 bases). The CDR3 is made up of 15 amino acids. V was clipped by 0 bases and J by 7 bases, with 16 bases between them. Germline V gene data show CDR1 as GTSNPN and CDR2 as SVGIG (reference sequence). CDR3 DNA: TGTGCCTGGAGTGTAGTTTCGGGGAAGGTTAATGAGCAGTTCTTC. This gives the protein CAWSVVSGKVNEQFF. Variable domain in full (rest from reference TRBV30 and TRBJ2-1): SQTIHQWPATLVQPVGSPLSLECTVEGTSNPNLYWYRQAAGRGLQLLFYSVGIGQISSEVPQNLSASRPQDRQFILSSKKLLLSDSGFYLCAWSVVSGKVNEQFFGPGTRLTVL.

The chain uses TRBV16 and TRBJ2-2; D possibly corresponds to TRBD1 (7 bases). Deletions cut 4 bases from V and 2 bases from J, with 14 bases between. This CDR3 is built from 16 residues. Germline lookup yields CDR1 KGHSY and CDR2 FQNENV. The chain's CDR3 is CASSRLGQANTGELFF. The CDR3 region has the DNA TGTGCCAGCAGCCGACTAGGACAGGCCAACACCGGGGAGCTGTTTTTT.